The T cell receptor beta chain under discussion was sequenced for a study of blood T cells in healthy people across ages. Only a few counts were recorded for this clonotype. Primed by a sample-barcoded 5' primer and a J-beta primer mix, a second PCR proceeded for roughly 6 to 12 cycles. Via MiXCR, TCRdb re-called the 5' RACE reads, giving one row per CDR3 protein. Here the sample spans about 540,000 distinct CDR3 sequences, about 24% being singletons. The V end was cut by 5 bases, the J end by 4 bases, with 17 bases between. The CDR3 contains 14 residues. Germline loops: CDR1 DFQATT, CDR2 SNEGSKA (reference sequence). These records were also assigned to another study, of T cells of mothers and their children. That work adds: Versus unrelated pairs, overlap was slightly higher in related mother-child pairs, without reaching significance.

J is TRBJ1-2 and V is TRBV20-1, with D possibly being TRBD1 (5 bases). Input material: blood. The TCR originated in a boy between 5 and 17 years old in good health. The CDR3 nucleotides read TGCAGTGCTCCGCAAAGGAGGGGAGGCTATGGCTACACCTTC. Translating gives CSAPQRRGGYGYTF.